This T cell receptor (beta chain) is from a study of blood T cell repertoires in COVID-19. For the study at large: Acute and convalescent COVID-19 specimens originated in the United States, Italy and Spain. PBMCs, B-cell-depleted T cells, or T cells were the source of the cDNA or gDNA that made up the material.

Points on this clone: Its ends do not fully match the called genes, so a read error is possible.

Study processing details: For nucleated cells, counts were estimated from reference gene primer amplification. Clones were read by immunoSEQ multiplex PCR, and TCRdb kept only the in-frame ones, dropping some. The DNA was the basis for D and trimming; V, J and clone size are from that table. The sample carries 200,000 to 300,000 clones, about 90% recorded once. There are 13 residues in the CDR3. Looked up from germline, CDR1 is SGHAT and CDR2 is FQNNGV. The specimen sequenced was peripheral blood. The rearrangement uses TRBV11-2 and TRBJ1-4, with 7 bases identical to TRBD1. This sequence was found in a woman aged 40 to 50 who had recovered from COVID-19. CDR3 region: CASSIESGGKLFF. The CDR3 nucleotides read TGTGCCAGCAGCATAGAGTCAGGGGGAAAACTGTTTTTT.